This TCR beta chain was documented in a study of OX40 agonist ivuxolimab in advanced cancers. At the level of the study: Every 2 weeks, ivuxolimab was infused into the patients intravenously at between 0.01 and 10 mg/kg. From about 20 to 79 years was the age range, with a mean of around 57 years, and around 83% were male.

Only in-frame clones appear in the TCRdb table, and some are missing; sequencing was by immunoSEQ multiplex PCR. The sample lists tens of thousands of clones, about 92% occurring once. V was cut by 4 bases and J by 5 bases, with 12 bases left in between. The CDR3 loop spans 14 amino acids. Germline V CDR1 and CDR2: LGHNA, YSLEER. Study-level points and caveats: Also present in some nonresponders was a low level of normalized T-cell clonal expansion. The CD4+ and CD8+ T cells in the blood had expanded clonally by week 6 at 0.1 to 3.0 mg/kg.

In the case of this clone: Its antigen is not known.

V and J are TRBV4-3 and TRBJ2-1; D might be TRBD2 (5 bases). The input for sequencing was CD4+ or CD8+ T cells sorted from blood, taken in a trial of the OX40 agonist ivuxolimab. The sequence derives from an adult with an advanced solid tumor such as melanoma, head and neck, liver or kidney cancer. CDR3 sequence reads: CASSRLGSHNEQFF. In DNA, the CDR3 is TGCGCCAGCAGCCGCTTGGGGAGCCACAATGAGCAGTTCTTC.